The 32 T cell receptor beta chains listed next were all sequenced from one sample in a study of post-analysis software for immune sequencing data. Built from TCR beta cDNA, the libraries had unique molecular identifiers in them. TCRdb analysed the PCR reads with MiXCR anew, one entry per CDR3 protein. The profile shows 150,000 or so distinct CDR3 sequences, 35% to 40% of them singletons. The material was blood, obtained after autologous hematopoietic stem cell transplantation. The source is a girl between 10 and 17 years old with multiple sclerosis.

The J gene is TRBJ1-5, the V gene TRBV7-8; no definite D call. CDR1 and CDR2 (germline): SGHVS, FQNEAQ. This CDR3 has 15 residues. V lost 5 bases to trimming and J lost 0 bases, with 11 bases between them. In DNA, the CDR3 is TGTGCCAGCAGCCTGAGCCCAGGTAGCAATCAGCCCCAGCATTTT. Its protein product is CASSLSPGSNQPQHF. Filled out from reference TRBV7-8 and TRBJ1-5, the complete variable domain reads GAGVSQSPRYKVAKRGQDVALRCDPISGHVSLFWYQQALGQGPEFLTYFQNEAQLDKSGLPSDRFFAERPEGSVSTLKIQRTQQEDSAVYLCASSLSPGSNQPQHFGDGTRLSIL.

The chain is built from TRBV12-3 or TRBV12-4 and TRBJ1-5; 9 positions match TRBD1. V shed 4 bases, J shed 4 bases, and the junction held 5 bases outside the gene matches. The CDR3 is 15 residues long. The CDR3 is CASSSGTGSNQPQHF. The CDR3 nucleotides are TGTGCCAGCAGTTCCGGGACAGGGTCGAATCAGCCCCAGCATTTT.

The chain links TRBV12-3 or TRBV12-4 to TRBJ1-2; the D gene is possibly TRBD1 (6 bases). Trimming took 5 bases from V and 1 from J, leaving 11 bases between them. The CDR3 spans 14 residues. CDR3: CASSTTGINYGYTF. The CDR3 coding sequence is TGTGCCAGCAGTACTACAGGGATTAACTATGGCTACACCTTC.

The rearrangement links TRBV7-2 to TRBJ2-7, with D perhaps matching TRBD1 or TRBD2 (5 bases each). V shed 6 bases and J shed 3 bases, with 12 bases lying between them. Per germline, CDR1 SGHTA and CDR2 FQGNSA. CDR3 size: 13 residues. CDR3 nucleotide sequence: TGTGCCAGCAGACCAAGGGACCGCTACGAGCAGTACTTC. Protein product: CASRPRDRYEQYF.

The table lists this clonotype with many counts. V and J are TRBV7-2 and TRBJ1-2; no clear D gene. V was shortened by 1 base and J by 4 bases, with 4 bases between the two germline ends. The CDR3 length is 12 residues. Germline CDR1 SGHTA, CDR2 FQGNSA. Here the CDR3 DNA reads TGTGCCAGCAGCTTAGGGTCCTATGGCTACACCTTC. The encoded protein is CASSLGSYGYTF. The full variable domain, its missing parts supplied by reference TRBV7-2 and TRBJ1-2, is GAGVSQSPSNKVTEKGKDVELRCDPISGHTALYWYRQSLGQGLEFLIYFQGNSAPDKSGLPSDRFSAERTGGSVSTLTIQRTQQEDSAVYLCASSLGSYGYTFGSGTRLTVV.

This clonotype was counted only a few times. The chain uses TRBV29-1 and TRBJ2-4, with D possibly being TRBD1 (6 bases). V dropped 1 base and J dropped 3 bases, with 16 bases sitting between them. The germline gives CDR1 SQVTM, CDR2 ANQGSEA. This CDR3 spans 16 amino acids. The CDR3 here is CSVEAWTAHHKNIQYF. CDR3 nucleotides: TGCAGCGTTGAAGCCTGGACAGCGCACCACAAAAACATTCAGTACTTC.

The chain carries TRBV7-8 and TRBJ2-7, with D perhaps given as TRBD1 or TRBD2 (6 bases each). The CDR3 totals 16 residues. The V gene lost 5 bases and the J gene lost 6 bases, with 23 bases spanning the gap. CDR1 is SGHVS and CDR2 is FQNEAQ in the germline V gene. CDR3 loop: CASSPTPGYGGGEQYF. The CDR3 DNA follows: TGTGCCAGCAGCCCAACCCCCGGGTACGGAGGGGGCGAGCAGTACTTC.

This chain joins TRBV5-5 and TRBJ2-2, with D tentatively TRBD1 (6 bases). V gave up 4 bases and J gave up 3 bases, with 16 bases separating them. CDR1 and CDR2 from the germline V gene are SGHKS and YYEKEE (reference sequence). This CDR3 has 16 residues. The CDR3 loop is CASSQHGRQDTGELFF. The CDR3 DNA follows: TGTGCCAGCAGCCAACACGGGCGACAGGACACCGGGGAGCTGTTTTTT.

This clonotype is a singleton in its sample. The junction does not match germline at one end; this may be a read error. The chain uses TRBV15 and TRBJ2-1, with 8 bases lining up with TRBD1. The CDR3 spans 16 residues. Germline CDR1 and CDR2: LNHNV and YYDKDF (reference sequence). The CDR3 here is CATIRDRDRRVNEQFF. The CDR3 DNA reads TGTGCCACCATCAGAGATCGGGACAGGCGGGTGAATGAGCAGTTCTTC.

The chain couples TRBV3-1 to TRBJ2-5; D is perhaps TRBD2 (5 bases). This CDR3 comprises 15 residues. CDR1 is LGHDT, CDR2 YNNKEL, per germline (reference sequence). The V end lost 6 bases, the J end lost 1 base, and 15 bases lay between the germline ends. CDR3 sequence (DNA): TGTGCCAGCAGGCCCACCGAGGGTTTCCAAGAGACCCAGTACTTC. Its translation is CASRPTEGFQETQYF.

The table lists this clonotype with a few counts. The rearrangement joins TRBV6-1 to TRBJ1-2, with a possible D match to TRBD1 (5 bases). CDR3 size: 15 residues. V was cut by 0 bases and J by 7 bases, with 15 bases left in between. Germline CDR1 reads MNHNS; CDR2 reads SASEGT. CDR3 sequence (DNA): TGTGCCAGCAGTGAAGCGTACAGGCGGATACCTGGCTACACCTTC. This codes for CASSEAYRRIPGYTF.

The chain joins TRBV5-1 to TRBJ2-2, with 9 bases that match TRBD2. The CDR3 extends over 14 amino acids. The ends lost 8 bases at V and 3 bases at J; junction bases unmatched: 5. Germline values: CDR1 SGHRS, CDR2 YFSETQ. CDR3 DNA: TGCGCCAGTTCTAGCGGGATTTACACCGGGGAGCTGTTTTTT. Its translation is CASSSGIYTGELFF.

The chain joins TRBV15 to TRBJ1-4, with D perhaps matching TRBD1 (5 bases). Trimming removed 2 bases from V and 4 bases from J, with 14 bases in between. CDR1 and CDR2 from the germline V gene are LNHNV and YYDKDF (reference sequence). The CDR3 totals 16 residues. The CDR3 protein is CATSRSAGTYNEKLFF. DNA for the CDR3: TGTGCCACCAGCAGATCAGCCGGGACCTATAATGAAAAACTGTTTTTT.

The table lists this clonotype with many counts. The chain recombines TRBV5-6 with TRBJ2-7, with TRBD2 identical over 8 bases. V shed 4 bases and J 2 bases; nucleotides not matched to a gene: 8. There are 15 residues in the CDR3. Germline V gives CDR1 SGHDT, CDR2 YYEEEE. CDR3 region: CASSEVAGFTYEQYF. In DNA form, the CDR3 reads TGTGCCAGCAGCGAAGTAGCGGGGTTTACCTACGAGCAGTACTTC.

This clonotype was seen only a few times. The CDR3 DNA is TGTGCCAGCAGTTCCCCCCGCGGGGCCGATGAGCAGTACTTC. It translates to CASSSPRGADEQYF. This chain uses TRBV12-3 or TRBV12-4 with TRBJ2-7; D is perhaps TRBD2 (6 bases). This CDR3 contains 14 residues. V was pared by 4 bases and J by 7 bases, with 17 bases between.

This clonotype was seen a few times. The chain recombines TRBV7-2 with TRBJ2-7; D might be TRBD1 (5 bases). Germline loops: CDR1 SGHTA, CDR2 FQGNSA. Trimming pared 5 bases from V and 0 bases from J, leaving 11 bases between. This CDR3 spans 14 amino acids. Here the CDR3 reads CASSTTDNSYEQYF. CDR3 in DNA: TGTGCCAGCAGCACAACGGACAACTCCTACGAGCAGTACTTC.

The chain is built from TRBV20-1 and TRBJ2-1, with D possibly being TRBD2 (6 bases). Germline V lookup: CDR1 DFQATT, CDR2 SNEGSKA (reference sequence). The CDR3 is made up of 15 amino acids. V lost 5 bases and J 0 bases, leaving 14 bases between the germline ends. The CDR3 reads CSAYLAESSYNEQFF. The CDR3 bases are TGCAGTGCTTACTTAGCGGAAAGCTCCTACAATGAGCAGTTCTTC.

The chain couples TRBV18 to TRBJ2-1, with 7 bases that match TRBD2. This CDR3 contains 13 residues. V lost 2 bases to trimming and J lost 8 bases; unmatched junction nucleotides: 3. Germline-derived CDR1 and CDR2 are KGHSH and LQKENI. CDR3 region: CASSPDLADEQFF. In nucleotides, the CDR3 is TGTGCCAGCTCACCAGATCTAGCGGATGAGCAGTTCTTC.

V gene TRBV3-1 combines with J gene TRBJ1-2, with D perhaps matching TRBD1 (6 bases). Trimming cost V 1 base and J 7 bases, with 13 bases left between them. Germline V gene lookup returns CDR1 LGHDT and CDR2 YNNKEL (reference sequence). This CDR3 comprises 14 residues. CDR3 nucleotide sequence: TGTGCCAGCAGCCAAGCGACAGGAGCGGGTGGCTACACCTTC. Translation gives CASSQATGAGGYTF.

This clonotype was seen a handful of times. The CDR3 reads CSAGTGGNSYNEQFF. In nucleotides, the CDR3 is TGCAGTGCTGGTACGGGAGGGAACTCCTACAATGAGCAGTTCTTC. The chain uses TRBV20-1 and TRBJ2-1; 8 bases match TRBD2. The V gene's germline CDR1 is DFQATT and CDR2 SNEGSKA (reference sequence). The V segment lost 5 bases and the J segment 0 bases; nucleotides outside the gene matches: 6. The CDR3 loop spans 15 amino acids.

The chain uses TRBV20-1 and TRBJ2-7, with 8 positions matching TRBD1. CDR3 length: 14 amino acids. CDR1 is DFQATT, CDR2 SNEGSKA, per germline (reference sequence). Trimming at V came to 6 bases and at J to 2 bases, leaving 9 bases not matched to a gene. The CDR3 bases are TGCAGTGCCCGTCGGGACAGGTTCCCCTACGAGCAGTACTTC. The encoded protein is CSARRDRFPYEQYF.

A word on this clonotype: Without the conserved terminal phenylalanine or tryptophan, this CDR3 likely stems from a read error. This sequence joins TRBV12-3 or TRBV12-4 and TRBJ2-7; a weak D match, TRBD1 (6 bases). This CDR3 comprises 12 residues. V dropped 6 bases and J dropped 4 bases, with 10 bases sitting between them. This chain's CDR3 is CASSMTGYEQYC. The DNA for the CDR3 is TGTGCCAGCAGCATGACAGGATACGAGCAGTACTGC.

The CDR3 DNA reads TGTGCCAGCAGCACCGTCGGTGGTTCCTATGGCTACACCTTC. It specifies CASSTVGGSYGYTF. V and J are TRBV9 and TRBJ1-2; D is ambiguous. The germline V gene has CDR1 SGDLS and CDR2 YYNGEE. With 4 bases removed from V and 4 bases from J, the gap between germline ends came to 14 bases. This CDR3 contains 14 residues.

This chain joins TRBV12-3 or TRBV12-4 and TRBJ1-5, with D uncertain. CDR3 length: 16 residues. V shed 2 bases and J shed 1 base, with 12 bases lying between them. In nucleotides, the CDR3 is TGTGCCAGCAGTTTAACGGGGTTGCAAAGCAATCAGCCCCAGCATTTT. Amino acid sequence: CASSLTGLQSNQPQHF.

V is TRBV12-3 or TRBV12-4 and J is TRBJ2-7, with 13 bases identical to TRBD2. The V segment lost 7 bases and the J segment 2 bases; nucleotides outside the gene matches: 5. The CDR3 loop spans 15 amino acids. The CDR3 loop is CASTLGLAGTYEQYF. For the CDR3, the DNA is TGTGCCAGCACTCTGGGACTAGCGGGAACCTACGAGCAGTACTTC.

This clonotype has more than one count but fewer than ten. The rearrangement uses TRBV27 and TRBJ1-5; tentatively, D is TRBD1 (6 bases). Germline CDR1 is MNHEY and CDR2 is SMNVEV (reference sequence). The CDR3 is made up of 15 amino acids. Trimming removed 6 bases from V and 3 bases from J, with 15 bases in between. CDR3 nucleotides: TGTGCCAGCAGGGGCGGACAGACTTACAATCAGCCCCAGCATTTT. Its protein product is CASRGGQTYNQPQHF.

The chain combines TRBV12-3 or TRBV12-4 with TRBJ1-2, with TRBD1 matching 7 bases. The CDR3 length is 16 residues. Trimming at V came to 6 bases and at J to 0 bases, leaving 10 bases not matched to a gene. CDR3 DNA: TGTGCCAGCAGCGGAGTAGGCAGGGGGTCTAACTATGGCTACACCTTC. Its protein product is CASSGVGRGSNYGYTF.

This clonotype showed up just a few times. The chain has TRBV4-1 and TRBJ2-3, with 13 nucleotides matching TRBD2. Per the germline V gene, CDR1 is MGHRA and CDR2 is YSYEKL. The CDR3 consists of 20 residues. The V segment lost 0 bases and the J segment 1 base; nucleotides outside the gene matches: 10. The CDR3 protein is CASSQDIGTSGDHGTDTQYF. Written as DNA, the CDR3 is TGCGCCAGCAGCCAAGATATTGGGACTAGCGGGGATCACGGCACAGATACGCAGTATTTT.

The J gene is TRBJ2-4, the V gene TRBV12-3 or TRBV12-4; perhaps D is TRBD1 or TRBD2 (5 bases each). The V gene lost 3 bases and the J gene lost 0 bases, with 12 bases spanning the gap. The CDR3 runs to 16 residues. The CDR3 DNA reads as TGTGCCAGCAGTTTCGAGGGGATTCGAGCCAAAAACATTCAGTACTTC. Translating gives CASSFEGIRAKNIQYF.

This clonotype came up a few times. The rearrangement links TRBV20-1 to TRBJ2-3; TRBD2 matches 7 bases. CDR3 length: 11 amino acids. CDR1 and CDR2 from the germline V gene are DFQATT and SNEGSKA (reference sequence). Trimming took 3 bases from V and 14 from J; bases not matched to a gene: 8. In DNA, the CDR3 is TGCAGTGCTAGTTCGGCTAGCGGAAGGTATTTT. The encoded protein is CSASSASGRYF.

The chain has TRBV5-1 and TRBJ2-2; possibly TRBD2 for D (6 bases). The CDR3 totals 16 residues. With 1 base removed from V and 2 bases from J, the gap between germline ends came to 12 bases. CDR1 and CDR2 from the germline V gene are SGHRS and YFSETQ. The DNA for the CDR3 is TGCGCCAGCAGCTTGCGGGATAGCGGAAACACCGGGGAGCTGTTTTTT. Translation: CASSLRDSGNTGELFF.

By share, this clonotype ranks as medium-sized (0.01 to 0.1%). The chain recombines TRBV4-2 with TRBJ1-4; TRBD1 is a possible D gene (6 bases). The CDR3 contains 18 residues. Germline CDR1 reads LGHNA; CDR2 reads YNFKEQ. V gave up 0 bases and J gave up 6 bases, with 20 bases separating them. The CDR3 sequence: CASSQDSAGEGHHEKLFF. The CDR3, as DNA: TGTGCCAGCAGCCAAGATAGCGCAGGGGAGGGCCATCATGAAAAACTGTTTTTT.